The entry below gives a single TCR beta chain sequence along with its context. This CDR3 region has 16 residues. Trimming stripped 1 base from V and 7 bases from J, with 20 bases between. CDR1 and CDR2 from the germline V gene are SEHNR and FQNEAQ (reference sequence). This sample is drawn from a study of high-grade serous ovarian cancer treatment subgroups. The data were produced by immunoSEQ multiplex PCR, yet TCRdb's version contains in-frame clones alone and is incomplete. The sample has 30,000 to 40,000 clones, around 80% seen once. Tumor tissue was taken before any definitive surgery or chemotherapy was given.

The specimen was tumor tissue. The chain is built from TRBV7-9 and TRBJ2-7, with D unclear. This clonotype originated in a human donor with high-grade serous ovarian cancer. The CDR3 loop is CASSLEKAGPIWEQYF. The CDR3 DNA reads TGTGCCAGCAGCTTAGAGAAGGCAGGCCCCATCTGGGAGCAGTACTTC. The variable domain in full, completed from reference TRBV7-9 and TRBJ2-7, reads DTGVSQNPRHKITKRGQNVTFRCDPISEHNRLYWYRQTLGQGPEFLTYFQNEAQLEKSRLLSDRFSAERPKGSFSTLEIQRTEQGDSAMYLCASSLEKAGPIWEQYFGPGTRLTVT.